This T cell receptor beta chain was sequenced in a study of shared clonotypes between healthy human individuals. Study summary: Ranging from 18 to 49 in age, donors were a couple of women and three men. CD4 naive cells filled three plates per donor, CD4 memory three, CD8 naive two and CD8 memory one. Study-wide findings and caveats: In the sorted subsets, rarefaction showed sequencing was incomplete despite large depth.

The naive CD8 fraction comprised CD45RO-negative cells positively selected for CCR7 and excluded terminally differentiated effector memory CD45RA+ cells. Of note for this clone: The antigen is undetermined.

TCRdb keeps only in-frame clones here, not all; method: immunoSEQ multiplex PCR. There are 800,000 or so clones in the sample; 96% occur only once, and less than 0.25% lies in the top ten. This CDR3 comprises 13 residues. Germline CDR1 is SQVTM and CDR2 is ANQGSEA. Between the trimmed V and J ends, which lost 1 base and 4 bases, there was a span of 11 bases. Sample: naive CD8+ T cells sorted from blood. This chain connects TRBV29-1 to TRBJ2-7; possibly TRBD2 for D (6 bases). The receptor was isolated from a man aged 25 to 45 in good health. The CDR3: CSVEAKGGYEQYF. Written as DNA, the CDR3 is TGCAGCGTTGAAGCGAAGGGAGGTTACGAGCAGTACTTC.